The T cell receptor (beta chain) under discussion was sequenced for a study of CXCR3-negative and CXCR3-positive naive CD8 T cells (dated by TCRdb to between 2017 and 2020). Regarding the complete study: Roughly 140 million TRB reads were obtained in total, roughly 1.5 +/- 0.3 million reads per library. Diversity and physicochemical repertoire analyses covered some eleven donors pooled from two independent experiments. TRBV-TRBJ cluster analysis included naive subsets from roughly 5 donors and memory cells from 3 donors. What the study reported, not specific to this receptor: Naive CXCR3-negative and CXCR3-positive cells from the same donor showed similar TRBV-TRBJ usage, whereas memory cells showed distinct patterns. CXCR3 expression partially decreased after cryopreservation, so most assays used freshly isolated PBMCs. Because surface CD5, which is linked to self-reactivity in mice, was comparable between the naive subsets, TCR interaction strength was also inferred from the physicochemical properties of TRB CDR3s. TRB CDR3s from CXCR3-positive naive cells showed higher hydrophobicity (lower Kidera factor 4), lower energy, and higher strength and volume indices than CXCR3-negative naive cells. Both naive subsets had comparably high repertoire diversity, while memory CD8+ T cells had much lower repertoire diversity.

A word on this clonotype: Its antigen is not yet known.

Taken from the germline V gene, the CDR1 and CDR2 loops are LGHNA and YSLEER. The CDR3 goes from the cysteine to the phenylalanine over 16 residues. The coding DNA is unavailable. TCRdb records NextSeq 550 as the sequencer. The Human TCR Profiling Kit (MiLaboratory) was used to prepare UMI-labeled 5' RACE TRB cDNA libraries. The full amount of extracted RNA was used for cDNA synthesis, and the full amount of resulting cDNA was used for PCR amplification. The libraries were made side by side, with each library going through the same number of PCR cycles. The published analysis was carried out like this. MIGEC and MiXCR extracted about 50,000 +/- 10,000 unique UMI-labeled TRB cDNA molecules per library, requiring at least two reads per UMI. On average, roughly 40,000 +/- 10,000 functional in-frame TRB CDR3 nucleotide clonotypes lacking stop codons were found per library. After downsampling to 5000 UMI-labeled TRB molecules per sample, diversity metrics such as normalized Shannon-Wiener and Chao1 were calculated in VDJtools. Clonotype-size-weighted physicochemical properties of the central five CDR3 residues (interaction energy, strength, volume and Kidera factor 4) were computed in VDJtools. The reads were reprocessed in TCRdb, with one entry per CDR3 protein sequence and no accompanying DNA. It is TCRdb's table, rather than the study itself, that gives the V and J calls and clone size. The sample's table lists a count of about 98,000 distinct CDR3 sequences. The ten largest clones add up to 0.85% to 1.4% of the sample.

For each CD8+ T cell subset, flow sorting was done in triplicate, and under 350,000 cells per subset went directly into RLT lysis buffer. To keep memory contaminants out, a stringent definition of naive CD8+ T cells was applied: CD45RO-CCR7+CD27+CD95-. Peripheral blood mononuclear cells were isolated from buffy coats by standard density gradient centrifugation. A FACSAria III was used to flow-sort naive CD8+ T cells into CXCR3-negative and CXCR3-positive populations. Total RNA was extracted from sorted cells with an RNeasy Mini Kit. Material: naive CXCR3+ CD8+ T cells from blood. The cell subset or site tag for this specimen amounts to: CD45RO-CCR7+CD27+CD95- naive CD8+ T cells expressing CXCR3 (TNR3+). The V and J genes are TRBV4-3 and TRBJ2-7; there is no DNA to check the TCRdb D call of TRBD1. This sequence originates from a human donor in good health. Some clones in this sample may be carry-over from other donors' samples. The CDR3 has the sequence CASSQAVGTGKYEQYF.